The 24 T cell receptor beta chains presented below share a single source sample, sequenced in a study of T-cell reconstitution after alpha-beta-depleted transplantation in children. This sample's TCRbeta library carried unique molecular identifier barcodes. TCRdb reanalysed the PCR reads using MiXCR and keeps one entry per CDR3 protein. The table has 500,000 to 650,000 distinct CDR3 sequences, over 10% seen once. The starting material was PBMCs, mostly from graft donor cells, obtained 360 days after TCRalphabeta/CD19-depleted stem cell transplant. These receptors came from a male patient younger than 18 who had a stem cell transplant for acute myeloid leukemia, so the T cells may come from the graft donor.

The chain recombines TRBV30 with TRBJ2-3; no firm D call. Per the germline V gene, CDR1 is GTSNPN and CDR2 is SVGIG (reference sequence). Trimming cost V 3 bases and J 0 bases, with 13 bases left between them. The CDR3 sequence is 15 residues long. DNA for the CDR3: TGTGCCTGGAGGGCAGTCGGGTATAGCACAGATACGCAGTATTTT. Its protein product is CAWRAVGYSTDTQYF.

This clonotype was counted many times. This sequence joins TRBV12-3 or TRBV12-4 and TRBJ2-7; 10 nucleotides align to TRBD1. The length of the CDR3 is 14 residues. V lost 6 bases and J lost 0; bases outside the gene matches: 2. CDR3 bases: TGTGCCAGCAGCCGACAGGGGGCCTCCTACGAGCAGTACTTC. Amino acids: CASSRQGASYEQYF.

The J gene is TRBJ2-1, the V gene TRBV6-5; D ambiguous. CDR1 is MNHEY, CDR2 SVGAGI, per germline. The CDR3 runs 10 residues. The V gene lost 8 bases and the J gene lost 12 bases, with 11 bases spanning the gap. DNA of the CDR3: TGTGCCAGCGGGTACATAAGGCAGTTCTTC. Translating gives CASGYIRQFF.

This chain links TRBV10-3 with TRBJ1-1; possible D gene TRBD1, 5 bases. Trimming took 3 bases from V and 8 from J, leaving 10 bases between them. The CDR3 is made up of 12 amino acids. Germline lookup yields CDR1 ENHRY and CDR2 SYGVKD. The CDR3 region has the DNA TGTGCCATCAGTGATCGACAGCCCGAAGCTTTCTTT. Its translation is CAISDRQPEAFF.

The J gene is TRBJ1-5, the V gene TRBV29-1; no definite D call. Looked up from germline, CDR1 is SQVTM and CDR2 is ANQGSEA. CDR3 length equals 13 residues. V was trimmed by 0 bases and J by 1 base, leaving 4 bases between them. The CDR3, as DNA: TGCAGCGTTGAAGAGGACAGCAATCAGCCCCAGCATTTT. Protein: CSVEEDSNQPQHF.

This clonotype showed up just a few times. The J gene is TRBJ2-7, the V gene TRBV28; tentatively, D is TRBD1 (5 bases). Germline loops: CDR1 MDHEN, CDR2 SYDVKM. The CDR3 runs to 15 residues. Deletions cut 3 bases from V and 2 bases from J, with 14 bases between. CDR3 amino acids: CASSFPNQGAYEQYF. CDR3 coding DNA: TGTGCCAGCAGTTTCCCCAACCAAGGGGCCTACGAGCAGTACTTC.

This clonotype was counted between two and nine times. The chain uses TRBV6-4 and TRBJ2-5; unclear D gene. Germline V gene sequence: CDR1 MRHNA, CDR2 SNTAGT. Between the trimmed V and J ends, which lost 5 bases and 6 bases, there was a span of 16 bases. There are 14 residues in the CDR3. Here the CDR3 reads CASSSTVSAKTQYF. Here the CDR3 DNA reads TGTGCCAGCAGTTCCACCGTCTCTGCAAAGACCCAGTACTTC.

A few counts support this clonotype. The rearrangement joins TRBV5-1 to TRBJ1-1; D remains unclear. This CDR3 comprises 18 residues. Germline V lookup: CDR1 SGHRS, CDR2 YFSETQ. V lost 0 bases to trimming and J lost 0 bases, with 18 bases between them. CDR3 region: CASSLEFRMRGMNTEAFF. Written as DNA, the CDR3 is TGCGCCAGCAGCTTGGAGTTCCGCATGCGAGGGATGAACACTGAAGCTTTCTTT.

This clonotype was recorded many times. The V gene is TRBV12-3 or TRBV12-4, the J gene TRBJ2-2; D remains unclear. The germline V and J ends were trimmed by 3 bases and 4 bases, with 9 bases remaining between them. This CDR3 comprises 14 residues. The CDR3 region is CASSFEVLTGELFF. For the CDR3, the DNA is TGTGCCAGCAGTTTTGAGGTCCTCACCGGGGAGCTGTTTTTT.

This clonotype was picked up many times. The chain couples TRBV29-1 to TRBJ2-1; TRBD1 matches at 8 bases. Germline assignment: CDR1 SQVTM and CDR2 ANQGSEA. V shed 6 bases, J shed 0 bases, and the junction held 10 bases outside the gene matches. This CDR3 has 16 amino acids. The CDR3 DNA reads TGCAGCGTCCAAGGGACAGGCCTTCGCTCCTACAATGAGCAGTTCTTC. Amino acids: CSVQGTGLRSYNEQFF.

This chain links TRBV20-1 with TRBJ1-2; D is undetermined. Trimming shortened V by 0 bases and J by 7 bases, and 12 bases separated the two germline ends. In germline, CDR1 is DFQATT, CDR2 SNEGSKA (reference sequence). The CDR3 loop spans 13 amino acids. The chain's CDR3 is CSARDLSPPGYTF. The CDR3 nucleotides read TGCAGTGCTAGAGATCTGAGCCCGCCTGGCTACACCTTC.

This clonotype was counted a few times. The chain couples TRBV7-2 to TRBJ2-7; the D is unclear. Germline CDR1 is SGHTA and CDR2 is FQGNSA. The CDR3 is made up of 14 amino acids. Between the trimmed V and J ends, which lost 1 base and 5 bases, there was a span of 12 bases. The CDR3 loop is CASSLEAPGHEQYF. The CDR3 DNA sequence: TGTGCCAGCAGCTTAGAGGCCCCTGGGCACGAGCAGTACTTC.

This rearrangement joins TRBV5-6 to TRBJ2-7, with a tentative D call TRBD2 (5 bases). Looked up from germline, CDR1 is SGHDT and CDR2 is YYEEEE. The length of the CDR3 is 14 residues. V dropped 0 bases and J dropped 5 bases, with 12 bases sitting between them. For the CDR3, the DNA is TGTGCCAGCAGCTTGGGGGCGACGGGGAACGAGCAGTACTTC. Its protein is CASSLGATGNEQYF.

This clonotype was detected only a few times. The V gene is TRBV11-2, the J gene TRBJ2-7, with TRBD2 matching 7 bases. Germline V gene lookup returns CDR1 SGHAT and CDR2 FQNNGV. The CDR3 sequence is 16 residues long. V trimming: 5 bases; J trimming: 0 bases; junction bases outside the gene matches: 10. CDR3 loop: CASSPGLSPSSYEQYF. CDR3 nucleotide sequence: TGTGCCAGCAGCCCGGGACTATCCCCGAGCTCCTACGAGCAGTACTTC.

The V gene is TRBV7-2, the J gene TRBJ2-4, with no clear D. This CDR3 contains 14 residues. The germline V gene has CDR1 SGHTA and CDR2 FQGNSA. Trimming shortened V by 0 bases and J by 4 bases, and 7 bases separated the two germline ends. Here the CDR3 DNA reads TGTGCCAGCAGCTTAGCAGCCCCGAAAAACATTCAGTACTTC. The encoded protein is CASSLAAPKNIQYF.

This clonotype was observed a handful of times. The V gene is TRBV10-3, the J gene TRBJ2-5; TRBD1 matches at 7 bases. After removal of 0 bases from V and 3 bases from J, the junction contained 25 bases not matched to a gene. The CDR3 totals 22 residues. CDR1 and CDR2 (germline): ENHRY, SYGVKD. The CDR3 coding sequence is TGTGCCATCAGTGAGTCGCGCCAGGGGGATAGCAGCCACAGTTGGATAAAAGAGACCCAGTACTTC. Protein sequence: CAISESRQGDSSHSWIKETQYF.

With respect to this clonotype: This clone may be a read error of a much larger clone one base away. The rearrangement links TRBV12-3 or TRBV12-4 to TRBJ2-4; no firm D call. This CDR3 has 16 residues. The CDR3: CASSFSGPADENIPYF. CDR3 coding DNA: TGTGCCAGCAGTTTTTCGGGCCCTGCTGACGAAAACATTCCGTACTTC.

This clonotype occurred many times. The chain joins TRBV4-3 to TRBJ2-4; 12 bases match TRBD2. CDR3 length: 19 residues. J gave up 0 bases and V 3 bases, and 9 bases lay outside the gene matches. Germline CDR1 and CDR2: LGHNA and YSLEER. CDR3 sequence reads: CASSQIGLAGPLAKNIQYF. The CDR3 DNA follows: TGCGCCAGCAGCCAGATAGGACTAGCGGGACCGCTAGCCAAAAACATTCAGTACTTC.

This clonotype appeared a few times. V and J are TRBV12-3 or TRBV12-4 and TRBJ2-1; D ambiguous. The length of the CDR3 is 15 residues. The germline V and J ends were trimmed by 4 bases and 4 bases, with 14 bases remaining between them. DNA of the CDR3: TGTGCCAGCAGTTCCCCTAGGCCCCTTTACAATGAGCAGTTCTTC. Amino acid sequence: CASSSPRPLYNEQFF.

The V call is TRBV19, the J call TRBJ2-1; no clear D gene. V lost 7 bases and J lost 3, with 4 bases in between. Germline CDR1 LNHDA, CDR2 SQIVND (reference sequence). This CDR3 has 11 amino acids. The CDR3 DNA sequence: TGTGCCAGTAATGTCTACAATGAGCAGTTCTTC. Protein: CASNVYNEQFF. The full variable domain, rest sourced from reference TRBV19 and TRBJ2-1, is DGGITQSPKYLFRKEGQNVTLSCEQNLNHDAMYWYRQDPGQGLRLIYYSQIVNDFQKGDIAEGYSVSREKKESFPLTVTSAQKNPTAFYLCASNVYNEQFFGPGTRLTVL.

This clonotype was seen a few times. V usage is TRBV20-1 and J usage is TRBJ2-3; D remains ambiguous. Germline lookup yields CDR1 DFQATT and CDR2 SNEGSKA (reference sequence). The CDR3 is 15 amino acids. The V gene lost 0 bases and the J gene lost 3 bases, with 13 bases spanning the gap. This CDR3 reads CSARDWPVATDTQYF. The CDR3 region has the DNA TGCAGTGCTAGAGATTGGCCAGTCGCTACAGATACGCAGTATTTT.

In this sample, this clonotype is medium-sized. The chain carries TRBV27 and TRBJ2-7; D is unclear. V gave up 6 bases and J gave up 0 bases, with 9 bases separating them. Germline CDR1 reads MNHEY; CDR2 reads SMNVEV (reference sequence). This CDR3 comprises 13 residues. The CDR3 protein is CASRGSSSYEQYF. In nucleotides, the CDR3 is TGTGCCAGCAGAGGTTCCAGCTCCTACGAGCAGTACTTC.

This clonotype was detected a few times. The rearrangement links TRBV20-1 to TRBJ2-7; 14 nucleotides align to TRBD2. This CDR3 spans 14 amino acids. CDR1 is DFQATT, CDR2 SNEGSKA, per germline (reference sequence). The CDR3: CSMTSGRAVYEQYF. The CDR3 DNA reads TGCAGCATGACTAGCGGGAGGGCCGTCTACGAGCAGTACTTC.

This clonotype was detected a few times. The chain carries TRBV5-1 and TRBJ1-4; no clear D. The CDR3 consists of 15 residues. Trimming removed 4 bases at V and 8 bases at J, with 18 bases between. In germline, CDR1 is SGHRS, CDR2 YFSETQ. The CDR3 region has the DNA TGCGCCAGCAGCCCCCGGATGGATCCTGGAGAAAAACTGTTTTTT. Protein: CASSPRMDPGEKLFF.